The 10 T cell receptor beta chains listed next were all sequenced from one sample in a study of siplizumab effects on memory and regulatory T cells. No antigens are known for them. TCRdb's copy holds only in-frame clones and misses some; the assay was immunoSEQ multiplex PCR. The table shows approximately 16,000 clones, with less than 55% occurring only once. Cocultured for over five days at 37°C were the mixed lymphocyte reaction cells. Sequenced material: CFSE-low (dividing) CD4+ T cells sorted from an allogeneic mixed lymphocyte reaction. The receptor set was obtained from a human donor in good health; the cells came from an allogeneic mixed lymphocyte reaction. Some clones in this sample may be carry-over from other donors' samples.

The rearrangement uses TRBV6-5 and TRBJ2-1, with 7 bases identical to TRBD2. This CDR3 has 13 residues. The germline V gene encodes CDR1 MNHEY and CDR2 SVGAGI. The J segment lost 2 bases and the V segment lost 6 bases, leaving 1 base of the junction unmatched. The CDR3 loop reads CASRSGAYNEQFF. In DNA form, the CDR3 reads TGTGCCAGCAGAAGCGGGGCCTACAATGAGCAGTTCTTC.

The chain carries TRBV19 and TRBJ2-2, with a possible D match to TRBD1 (5 bases). The CDR3 has 14 amino acids. Trimming removed 3 bases at V and 1 base at J, with 6 bases between. From germline, CDR1 is LNHDA and CDR2 SQIVND (reference sequence). CDR3 amino acids: CASSITGNTGELFF. In nucleotides, the CDR3 is TGTGCCAGTAGTATCACAGGGAACACCGGGGAGCTGTTTTTT. The complete variable domain, with remaining parts taken from reference TRBV19 and TRBJ2-2, reads DGGITQSPKYLFRKEGQNVTLSCEQNLNHDAMYWYRQDPGQGLRLIYYSQIVNDFQKGDIAEGYSVSREKKESFPLTVTSAQKNPTAFYLCASSITGNTGELFFGEGSRLTVL.

In its sample, this clone ranks as medium-sized. The rearrangement joins TRBV27 to TRBJ1-2; D is unclear. The germline V and J ends were trimmed by 5 bases and 4 bases, with 11 bases remaining between them. The CDR3 runs 13 residues. Germline CDR1 and CDR2: MNHEY and SMNVEV (reference sequence). The chain's CDR3 is CASSPGNRYGYTF. The CDR3 coding sequence is TGTGCCAGCAGTCCCGGGAACCGCTATGGCTACACCTTC.

The chain carries TRBV10-1 and TRBJ1-1; possible D gene TRBD1, 6 bases. This CDR3 spans 14 amino acids. The germline V gene encodes CDR1 WNHNN and CDR2 SYGVQD (reference sequence). Trimming pared 6 bases from V and 0 bases from J, leaving 11 bases between. The CDR3, as DNA: TGCGCCAGCAGCCCGGGACACCTGAACACTGAAGCTTTCTTT. Translated: CASSPGHLNTEAFF.

V and J are TRBV7-3 and TRBJ2-3, with D perhaps TRBD2 (6 bases). The ends were cut back, 5 bases at V and 6 bases at J, with 12 bases in the middle. The CDR3 is 13 amino acids. The germline V gene has CDR1 SGHTA and CDR2 FQGTGA. The CDR3 DNA reads TGTGCCAGCAGCCTGGACTATCTTGATACGCAGTATTTT. Translation: CASSLDYLDTQYF.

This sequence joins TRBV10-3 and TRBJ1-1, with TRBD1 as a possible D gene (6 bases). CDR1 ENHRY and CDR2 SYGVKD come from the germline V gene. The ends were cut back, 9 bases at V and 5 bases at J, with 22 bases in the middle. The CDR3 length is 15 residues. CDR3 region: CAITPGAPGETEAFF. The CDR3 nucleotides are TGTGCCATAACCCCAGGGGCGCCAGGGGAGACTGAAGCTTTCTTT.

This clone was detected a few times. V gene TRBV6-6 combines with J gene TRBJ2-3, with a tentative D call TRBD1 (5 bases). From germline, CDR1 is MNHNY and CDR2 SVGAGI (reference sequence). The CDR3 covers 13 residues. V dropped 5 bases and J dropped 7 bases, with 13 bases sitting between them. The chain's CDR3 is CASSTYPGHTQYF. CDR3 nucleotides: TGTGCCAGCAGTACATACCCAGGGCATACGCAGTATTTT.

The V and J genes are TRBV4-1 and TRBJ1-4, with D possibly TRBD1 on 5 matching bases. Germline lookup yields CDR1 MGHRA and CDR2 YSYEKL. Deletions cut 1 base from V and 7 bases from J, with 13 bases between. CDR3 length: 15 amino acids. The CDR3 bases are TGCGCCAGCAGCCAAGTAGGGGTAACAGCTGAAAAACTGTTTTTT. Its protein is CASSQVGVTAEKLFF.

The chain couples TRBV7-2 to TRBJ2-4; a possible D gene is TRBD2 (5 bases). Looked up from germline, CDR1 is SGHTA and CDR2 is FQGNSA. The CDR3 runs 17 residues. V was pared by 5 bases and J by 0 bases, with 17 bases between. CDR3 sequence: CASSVGFSGIAKNIQYF. The CDR3 DNA is TGTGCCAGCAGCGTAGGGTTCTCGGGGATAGCCAAAAACATTCAGTACTTC.

This clone was picked up one time. This rearrangement joins TRBV7-9 to TRBJ2-3; D ambiguous. Germline CDR1 is SEHNR and CDR2 is FQNEAQ (reference sequence). This CDR3 has 12 residues. V was shortened by 3 bases and J by 1 base, with 2 bases between the two germline ends. The chain's CDR3 is CASSFGTDTQYF. Here the CDR3 DNA reads TGTGCCAGCAGCTTCGGCACAGATACGCAGTATTTT.